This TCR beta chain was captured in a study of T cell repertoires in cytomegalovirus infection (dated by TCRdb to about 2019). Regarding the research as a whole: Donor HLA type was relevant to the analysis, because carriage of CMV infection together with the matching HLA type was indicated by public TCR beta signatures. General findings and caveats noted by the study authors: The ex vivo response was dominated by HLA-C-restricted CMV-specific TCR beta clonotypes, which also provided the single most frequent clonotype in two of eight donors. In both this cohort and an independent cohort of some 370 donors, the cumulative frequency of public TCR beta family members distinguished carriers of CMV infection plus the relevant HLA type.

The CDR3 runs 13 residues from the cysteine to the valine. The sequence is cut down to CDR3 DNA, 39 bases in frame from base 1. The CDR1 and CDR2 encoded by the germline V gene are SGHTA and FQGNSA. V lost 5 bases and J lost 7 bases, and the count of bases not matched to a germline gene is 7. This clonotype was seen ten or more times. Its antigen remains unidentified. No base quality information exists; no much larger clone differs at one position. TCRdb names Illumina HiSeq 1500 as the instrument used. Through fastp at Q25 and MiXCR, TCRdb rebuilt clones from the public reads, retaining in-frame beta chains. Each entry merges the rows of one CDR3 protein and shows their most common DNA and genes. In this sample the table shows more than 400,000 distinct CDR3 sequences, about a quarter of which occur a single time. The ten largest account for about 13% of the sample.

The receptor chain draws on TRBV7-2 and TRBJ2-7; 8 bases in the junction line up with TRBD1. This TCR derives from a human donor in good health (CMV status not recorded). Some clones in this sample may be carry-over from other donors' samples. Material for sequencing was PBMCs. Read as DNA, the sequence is TGTGCCAGCAGCCAGGACAGGGTTTGGGAGCAGTACGTC. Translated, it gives CASSQDRVWEQYV.